These 28 T cell receptor beta chains were sequenced from one sample in a study of T-cell memory formation after mild COVID-19. TCRdb redid the calling of the 5' RACE reads with MiXCR, one entry per CDR3 protein. The sample includes over 400,000 distinct CDR3 sequences, less than 25% of them seen just once. Specimen: PBMCs or a T cell subset sorted from them (not recorded which). These receptors came from an adult woman who had mild COVID-19 (a few samples of this study predate the infection). Cell type and time point are not known.

This clonotype turned up a few times. This chain links TRBV11-2 with TRBJ2-2; the D is unclear. From germline, CDR1 is SGHAT and CDR2 FQNNGV. This CDR3 is built from 15 residues. V lost 1 base, J lost 6 bases, and 12 bases lay in between. This CDR3 is CASSLVSGLAGELFF. CDR3 bases: TGTGCCAGCAGCTTAGTTTCCGGCCTGGCCGGGGAGCTGTTTTTT.

This clonotype came up a few times. The V call is TRBV29-1, the J call TRBJ1-1; D might be TRBD1 (6 bases). Trimming stripped 2 bases from V and 4 bases from J, with 17 bases between. The CDR3 totals 15 residues. From germline, CDR1 is SQVTM and CDR2 ANQGSEA. The CDR3 DNA sequence: TGCAGCGTTGAAAAGGGGGGCGGCGGGGGCACTGAAGCTTTCTTT. It translates to CSVEKGGGGGTEAFF. The full variable domain, rest sourced from reference TRBV29-1 and TRBJ1-1, is SAVISQKPSRDICQRGTSLTIQCQVDSQVTMMFWYRQQPGQSLTLIATANQGSEATYESGFVIDKFPISRPNLTFSTLTVSNMSPEDSSIYLCSVEKGGGGGTEAFFGQGTRLTVV.

The rearrangement uses TRBV5-1 and TRBJ2-7; 11 bases fit TRBD1. CDR3 size: 15 residues. Losses at the gene ends were 4 bases for V and 5 bases for J; bases not matched to a gene: 8. The germline gives CDR1 SGHRS, CDR2 YFSETQ. The CDR3 region is CASSIWTGGEDEQYF. DNA of the CDR3: TGCGCCAGCAGCATCTGGACAGGGGGCGAGGACGAGCAGTACTTC.

There are a few counts of this clonotype. V gene TRBV7-2 combines with J gene TRBJ1-4; 7 bases line up with TRBD1. With 2 bases clipped from V and 2 bases from J, the junction kept 2 bases outside the gene matches. CDR1 and CDR2 (germline): SGHTA, FQGNSA. The CDR3 is 15 residues long. CDR3 protein: CASSLFRGTNEKLFF. Written as DNA, the CDR3 is TGTGCCAGCAGCTTATTCAGGGGGACTAATGAAAAACTGTTTTTT. Full variable domain (remainder filled in from reference TRBV7-2 and TRBJ1-4): GAGVSQSPSNKVTEKGKDVELRCDPISGHTALYWYRQSLGQGLEFLIYFQGNSAPDKSGLPSDRFSAERTGGSVSTLTIQRTQQEDSAVYLCASSLFRGTNEKLFFGSGTQLSVL.

The chain combines TRBV3-1 with TRBJ2-7; 14 bases map to TRBD2. The CDR3 runs to 18 residues. Germline assignment: CDR1 LGHDT and CDR2 YNNKEL (reference sequence). The junction had 12 bases not matched to a gene; V was cut back by 4 bases and J by 4 bases. CDR3 DNA sequence: TGTGCCAGCAGCCCCCCAAAAGCCGGGACTAGCGGGAGTTACGAGCAGTACTTC. As protein: CASSPPKAGTSGSYEQYF.

This clonotype has a handful of counts. The V and J genes are TRBV7-2 and TRBJ2-2; D perhaps matches TRBD2 (5 bases). Trimming pared 7 bases from V and 6 bases from J, leaving 24 bases between. The CDR3 is 17 amino acids. The germline CDR1 and CDR2 sequences are SGHTA and FQGNSA. The CDR3 protein is CASIDPGSPFSSGELFF. The CDR3 DNA follows: TGTGCCAGCATCGACCCGGGGTCGCCTTTTAGCTCCGGGGAGCTGTTTTTT.

In its sample, this clonotype was seen a few times. V is TRBV6-2 or TRBV6-3 and J is TRBJ2-7, with D tentatively TRBD1 or TRBD2 (5 bases each). This CDR3 is built from 13 residues. V was clipped by 4 bases and J by 3 bases, with 10 bases between them. CDR1 MNHEY and CDR2 SVGEGT come from the germline V gene. The CDR3 loop reads CASSWGSLYEQYF. CDR3 nucleotide sequence: TGTGCCAGCAGTTGGGGGAGCCTCTACGAGCAGTACTTC.

The chain uses TRBV16 and TRBJ1-1; D remains ambiguous. The CDR3 has 14 residues. Trimming left V 5 bases short and J 0 bases short, with 10 bases between. Germline V CDR1 and CDR2: KGHSY, FQNENV. The CDR3 DNA follows: TGTGCCAGCAGCTGGAATAGGGTGAACACTGAAGCTTTCTTT. The encoded protein is CASSWNRVNTEAFF.

The table lists this clonotype with a count of one. The rearrangement links TRBV7-2 to TRBJ2-5; 9 nucleotides line up with TRBD2. The ends lost 2 bases at V and 5 bases at J; junction bases unmatched: 12. Germline V gene data show CDR1 as SGHTA and CDR2 as FQGNSA. This CDR3 region has 17 residues. CDR3 DNA: TGTGCCAGCAGCTTAAAGTATAATAGCGGGAGTCGGGAGACCCAGTACTTC. It yields the protein CASSLKYNSGSRETQYF. Looking up the rest from reference TRBV7-2 and TRBJ2-5 gives the full variable domain: GAGVSQSPSNKVTEKGKDVELRCDPISGHTALYWYRQSLGQGLEFLIYFQGNSAPDKSGLPSDRFSAERTGGSVSTLTIQRTQQEDSAVYLCASSLKYNSGSRETQYFGPGTRLLVL.

This clonotype has only a few counts. The rearrangement links TRBV7-2 to TRBJ2-3; 9 positions match TRBD1. There are 17 residues in the CDR3. V lost 5 bases and J lost 0; bases outside the gene matches: 9. Germline V gives CDR1 SGHTA, CDR2 FQGNSA. This chain's CDR3 is CASSGRDRVSSTDTQYF. CDR3 nucleotides: TGTGCCAGCAGCGGGAGGGACAGGGTTAGCAGCACAGATACGCAGTATTTT. Drawing the rest from reference TRBV7-2 and TRBJ2-3, the complete variable domain is GAGVSQSPSNKVTEKGKDVELRCDPISGHTALYWYRQSLGQGLEFLIYFQGNSAPDKSGLPSDRFSAERTGGSVSTLTIQRTQQEDSAVYLCASSGRDRVSSTDTQYFGPGTRLTVL.

This clonotype was found a few times. The J gene is TRBJ1-2, the V gene TRBV12-3 or TRBV12-4; 9 bases line up with TRBD1. V was clipped by 6 bases and J by 7 bases; unmatched bases: 12. This CDR3 has 15 residues. The CDR3: CASSYITGTGIGYTF. In nucleotides, the CDR3 is TGTGCCAGCAGCTACATTACCGGGACAGGGATTGGCTACACCTTC.

This clonotype occurred a few times. The rearrangement links TRBV20-1 to TRBJ2-2; D not certain. V was shortened by 0 bases and J by 6 bases, with 11 bases between the two germline ends. The CDR3 runs to 14 residues. Germline loops: CDR1 DFQATT, CDR2 SNEGSKA (reference sequence). CDR3 sequence (DNA): TGCAGTGCTAGAGATGGTCAGATCCCCGGGGAGCTGTTTTTT. Its protein product is CSARDGQIPGELFF.

J is TRBJ2-7 and V is TRBV5-1; TRBD1 agrees at 8 bases. This CDR3 is built from 14 residues. Unmatched junction bases numbered 6, after V lost 4 bases and J lost 3 bases. Germline CDR1 reads SGHRS; CDR2 reads YFSETQ. In DNA form, the CDR3 reads TGCGCCAGCAGCGCGGACAGGGAGAACTACGAGCAGTACTTC. Its protein is CASSADRENYEQYF.

The chain combines TRBV7-2 with TRBJ2-2, with 8 bases matching TRBD2. There are 17 residues in the CDR3. Germline assignment: CDR1 SGHTA and CDR2 FQGNSA. Unmatched junction bases numbered 13, after V lost 5 bases and J lost 5 bases. CDR3 in amino acids: CASSPSSGGPGTGELFF. As DNA, the CDR3 is TGTGCCAGCAGCCCGAGCTCGGGGGGGCCGGGTACCGGGGAGCTGTTTTTT.

This chain joins TRBV7-2 and TRBJ2-5, with D tentatively TRBD1 (6 bases). V was pared by 4 bases and J by 5 bases, with 29 bases between. The germline CDR1 and CDR2 sequences are SGHTA and FQGNSA. The CDR3 consists of 19 residues. CDR3 bases: TGTGCCAGCAGCTCGACAGGATGGTTAGTGGGAAAGAAGTGGGAGACCCAGTACTTC. It codes for CASSSTGWLVGKKWETQYF.

J is TRBJ2-6 and V is TRBV4-2, with 15 bases identical to TRBD2. The V and J ends lost 4 bases and 1 base, in that order; junction bases with no gene match: 5. The CDR3 length is 19 residues. The germline V gene encodes CDR1 LGHNA and CDR2 YNFKEQ. The CDR3 is CASSRTSGRGISGANVLTF. CDR3 sequence (DNA): TGTGCCAGCAGCCGGACTAGCGGGAGGGGAATTTCTGGGGCCAACGTCCTGACTTTC.

This clonotype has ten or more counts. This rearrangement joins TRBV12-3 or TRBV12-4 to TRBJ2-1; 14 bases fit TRBD2. After removal of 6 bases from V and 12 bases from J, the junction contained 13 bases not matched to a gene. CDR3 length: 16 amino acids. The chain's CDR3 is CASRDTGLAGVSRQFF. The CDR3 DNA reads TGTGCCAGCAGAGATACGGGACTAGCGGGGGTGTCGCGGCAGTTCTTC.

V gene TRBV7-9 combines with J gene TRBJ2-7; TRBD2 agrees at 11 bases. This CDR3 comprises 15 residues. Per germline, CDR1 SEHNR and CDR2 FQNEAQ (reference sequence). J lost 4 bases, V lost 3 bases, and 5 bases had no gene match. The DNA for the CDR3 is TGTGCCAGCAGCTTCCCCGGGACTAGCGGTTACGAGCAGTACTTC. It specifies CASSFPGTSGYEQYF. Full variable domain (missing parts from reference TRBV7-9 and TRBJ2-7): DTGVSQNPRHKITKRGQNVTFRCDPISEHNRLYWYRQTLGQGPEFLTYFQNEAQLEKSRLLSDRFSAERPKGSFSTLEIQRTEQGDSAMYLCASSFPGTSGYEQYFGPGTRLTVT.

The genes are TRBV6-1 and TRBJ1-5; no clear D. Trimming took off 1 base at V and 7 bases at J, with 11 bases between the two ends. Germline V gene lookup returns CDR1 MNHNS and CDR2 SASEGT. The CDR3 loop spans 14 amino acids. The CDR3 region is CASSEVNLGQPQHF. CDR3 DNA: TGTGCCAGCAGTGAAGTAAACCTGGGGCAGCCCCAGCATTTT.

The chain couples TRBV12-3 or TRBV12-4 to TRBJ2-5; D not resolved. The V gene lost 6 bases and the J gene lost 5 bases, with 10 bases spanning the gap. This CDR3 has 12 residues. CDR3 residues: CASSHPGETQYF. The CDR3 coding sequence is TGTGCCAGCAGCCATCCCGGGGAGACCCAGTACTTC.

The sample holds a few counts of this clonotype. V gene TRBV27 combines with J gene TRBJ2-1, with TRBD1 matching over 7 bases. The CDR3 covers 15 residues. Germline CDR1 and CDR2: MNHEY and SMNVEV (reference sequence). Losses at the gene ends were 5 bases for V and 0 bases for J; bases not matched to a gene: 4. The DNA of the CDR3 is TGTGCCAGCAGTGAAAACAGGGGCTCCTACAATGAGCAGTTCTTC. Protein sequence: CASSENRGSYNEQFF.

The rearrangement links TRBV5-1 to TRBJ2-3; 8 bases fit TRBD1. Germline V gene data show CDR1 as SGHRS and CDR2 as YFSETQ. The CDR3 runs to 15 residues. Unmatched junction bases numbered 5, after V lost 4 bases and J lost 1 base. CDR3 DNA: TGCGCCAGCAGCCCCTCGACAGGGGGCACAGATACGCAGTATTTT. Translation gives CASSPSTGGTDTQYF.

This clonotype came up a few times. V usage is TRBV24-1 and J usage is TRBJ1-2; the D gene is possibly TRBD1 (5 bases). CDR3 size: 15 residues. Germline CDR1 KGHDR, CDR2 SFDVKD. Trimming pared 3 bases from V and 8 bases from J, leaving 18 bases between. The CDR3 DNA follows: TGTGCCACCAGTGATCGCACCCTCGGGGCCTGGGGCTACACCTTC. As protein: CATSDRTLGAWGYTF.

The chain uses TRBV24-1 and TRBJ1-5, with D possibly being TRBD1 (5 bases). The V and J ends lost 3 bases and 6 bases respectively, with 14 bases between them. Germline V gene sequence: CDR1 KGHDR, CDR2 SFDVKD. There are 15 residues in the CDR3. The CDR3 coding sequence is TGTGCCACCAGTGATCAAGGGAATGGGGGTCAGCCCCAGCATTTT. Translated: CATSDQGNGGQPQHF.

The gene calls are TRBV11-2 and TRBJ2-6; tentative D call: TRBD1 (6 bases). Trimming stripped 5 bases from V and 2 bases from J, with 13 bases between. The CDR3 spans 16 residues. CDR1 is SGHAT and CDR2 is FQNNGV in the germline V gene. CDR3 residues: CASSALTGPGANVLTF. The CDR3 bases are TGTGCCAGCAGCGCTCTGACAGGCCCTGGGGCCAACGTCCTGACTTTC.

This clonotype was seen a few times. The chain is built from TRBV4-1 and TRBJ2-5; D unresolved. CDR1 MGHRA and CDR2 YSYEKL come from the germline V gene. This CDR3 comprises 12 residues. Trimming shortened V by 4 bases and J by 5 bases, and 8 bases separated the two germline ends. CDR3 protein: CASSPNRETQYF. As DNA, the CDR3 is TGCGCCAGCAGCCCCAATAGGGAGACCCAGTACTTC.

The gene calls are TRBV25-1 and TRBJ2-2, with TRBD2 matching 8 bases. V shed 8 bases, J shed 5 bases, and the junction held 7 bases outside the gene matches. Per the germline V gene, CDR1 is MGHDK and CDR2 is SYGVNS. The CDR3 has 14 amino acids. The CDR3 nucleotides are TGTGCCAGCCACGGGAGGGCCGGGACCGGGGAGCTGTTTTTT. Residues: CASHGRAGTGELFF.

This clonotype was observed a handful of times. The chain carries TRBV11-2 and TRBJ2-2, with D perhaps TRBD2 (5 bases). V was pared by 4 bases and J by 0 bases, with 9 bases between. Germline assignment: CDR1 SGHAT and CDR2 FQNNGV. This CDR3 has 15 amino acids. In DNA, the CDR3 is TGTGCCAGCAGCTACGGGATCTCGAACACCGGGGAGCTGTTTTTT. This codes for CASSYGISNTGELFF.